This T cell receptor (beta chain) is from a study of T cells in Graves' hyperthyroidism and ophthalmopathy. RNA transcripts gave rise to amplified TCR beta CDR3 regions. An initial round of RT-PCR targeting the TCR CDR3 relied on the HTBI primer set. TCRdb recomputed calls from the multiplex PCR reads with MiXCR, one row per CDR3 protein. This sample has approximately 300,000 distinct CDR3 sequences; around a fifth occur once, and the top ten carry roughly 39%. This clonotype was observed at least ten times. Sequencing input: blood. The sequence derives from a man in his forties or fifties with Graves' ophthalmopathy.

CDR3 region: CATSDEAGTNTYNEQFF. The DNA for the CDR3 is TGTGCCACCAGTGATGAGGCCGGGACAAACACCTACAATGAGCAGTTCTTC. This chain uses TRBV24-1 with TRBJ2-1; possible D gene TRBD1, 6 bases. V gave up 3 bases and J gave up 2 bases, with 16 bases separating them. The CDR3 sequence is 17 residues long. Per the germline V gene, CDR1 is KGHDR and CDR2 is SFDVKD.